This TCR beta chain was captured in a study of T-cell reconstitution after alpha-beta-depleted transplantation in children. Unique molecular identifiers were built into the TCRbeta library. TCRdb redid the calling of the PCR reads with MiXCR, one entry per CDR3 protein. The sample lists approximately 190,000 distinct CDR3 sequences, roughly 9.1% occurring once. This clonotype was detected only a few times. CDR3 size: 16 residues. Germline V gene data show CDR1 as SGDLS and CDR2 as YYNGEE. Trimming removed 0 bases from V and 3 bases from J, with 15 bases in between. The genes are TRBV9 and TRBJ2-5; no clear D gene. This clonotype originated in a male patient under 10 years old who had a stem cell transplant for acute myeloid leukemia, so the T cells may come from the graft donor. Sample: PBMCs, mostly from graft donor cells, taken 360 days after TCRalphabeta/CD19-depleted stem cell transplant. CDR3 amino acids: CASSVGAWEPEETQYF. The CDR3 DNA follows: TGTGCCAGCAGCGTAGGAGCCTGGGAACCCGAAGAGACCCAGTACTTC.